Below, one T cell receptor beta chain is given with its context. Its antigen is as yet unknown. The sample originates from a study of T cells expressing NK-cell markers. Study in general: Sorted CD3+CD56+NKG2C+, CD3+CD56+NKG2C- and CD3+CD56-NKG2C+ T cells provided the TCR beta repertoires. Serological testing identified seven of the eight sequenced donors as HCMV-seropositive and one as seronegative. The study, taken as a whole, reports: The study found these clonotypes also leading the CD3+CD56-NKG2C+ fraction in a few donors. NKG2C+ dominant clonotypes from more than 5 donors made up about 1.0-7.5% of CD8+ T cells.

After re-calling the 5' RACE reads, TCRdb lists one entry per CDR3 protein, DNA absent. The sample spans almost 450,000 distinct CDR3 sequences; the ten largest clones claim more than 7%. Germline assignment: CDR1 SGDLS and CDR2 YYNGEE. CDR3 size: 14 residues. V usage is TRBV9 and J usage is TRBJ2-2; TCRdb indicates TRBD1, and absent DNA this call remains unverified. The receptor comes from a woman between 18 and 69 years old in good health. What was sequenced was blood T cells: a sorted CD56 or NKG2C T cell subset, CD4+ or CD8+ T cells, or bulk PBMC T cells (not recorded which). The CDR3: CASSAQGGIGELFF.